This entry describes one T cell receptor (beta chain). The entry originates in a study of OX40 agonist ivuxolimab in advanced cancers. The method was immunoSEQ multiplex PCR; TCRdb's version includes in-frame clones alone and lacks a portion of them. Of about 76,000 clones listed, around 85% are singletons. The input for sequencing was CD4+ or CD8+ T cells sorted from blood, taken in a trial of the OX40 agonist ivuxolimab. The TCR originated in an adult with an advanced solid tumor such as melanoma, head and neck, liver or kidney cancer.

CDR3 sequence: CASRDSYYGYTF. The CDR3, as DNA: TGTGCCAGCAGGGACAGCTACTATGGCTACACCTTC. The gene calls are TRBV6-5 and TRBJ1-2, with a weak D call TRBD1 (6 bases). Trimming took off 6 bases at V and 3 bases at J, with 8 bases between the two ends. This CDR3 is built from 12 residues. Germline V gene sequence: CDR1 MNHEY, CDR2 SVGAGI.